Shown below are 20 T cell receptor beta chains from a single sample sequenced in a study of cytomegalovirus exposure and HLA in healthy donors. PCR was performed using 60 Vbeta and 13 Jbeta primers. Some clones are missing from TCRdb's copy, which holds only in-frame ones; the method was immunoSEQ multiplex PCR. The sample gives approximately 180,000 clones, 84% of which show up once; 4.5% to 5.5% is in the top ten. Sequencing used PBMCs. These TCRs come from a girl between 5 and 17 years old in good health and CMV-seropositive.

The chain combines TRBV9 with TRBJ1-2; D gene ambiguous. The CDR3 runs 20 residues. The ends were cut back, 5 bases at V and 6 bases at J, with 35 bases in the middle. Germline V CDR1 and CDR2: SGDLS, YYNGEE. In DNA, the CDR3 is TGTGCCAGCAGACCCATTAACCGGGGTTCACCTTTTATATCAGACCATGGCTACACCTTC. This codes for CASRPINRGSPFISDHGYTF.

The chain recombines TRBV6-5 with TRBJ1-2, with D maybe TRBD1 (5 bases). Per the germline V gene, CDR1 is MNHEY and CDR2 is SVGAGI. V shed 2 bases and J shed 4 bases, with 11 bases lying between them. The CDR3 is made up of 14 amino acids. CDR3 nucleotides: TGTGCCAGCAGTTACAGCGGGACGGCCTATGGCTACACCTTC. Translating gives CASSYSGTAYGYTF.

This clone was counted between two and nine times. The genes are TRBV5-1 and TRBJ2-3, with TRBD1 as a possible D gene (5 bases). The CDR3 runs to 14 residues. Germline CDR1 SGHRS, CDR2 YFSETQ. Deletions cut 5 bases from V and 5 bases from J, with 15 bases between. CDR3 in DNA: TGCGCCAGCAGTGAGCAGGGTGATGGAGATACGCAGTATTTT. It codes for CASSEQGDGDTQYF.

CDR3 sequence (DNA): TGTGCCAGCAGCTTGAGGGGGGGAACATCGACTGAAGCTTTCTTT. This gives the protein CASSLRGGTSTEAFF. The gene calls are TRBV5-4 and TRBJ1-1; D is perhaps TRBD1 (6 bases). The CDR3 contains 15 residues. CDR1 SGHNT and CDR2 YYREEE come from the germline V gene (reference sequence). V lost 1 base and J 5 bases, leaving 15 bases between the germline ends.

Concerning this clone itself: At one end, the junction sequence differs from germline, possibly due to a read error. V is TRBV10-3 and J is TRBJ2-7; maybe TRBD1 (6 bases). Germline CDR1 ENHRY, CDR2 SYGVKD. CDR3 length: 13 residues. The CDR3 DNA reads TGTGCCATCAGAGAGTCAGGGGATTACGAGCAGTACTTC. It is translated as CAIRESGDYEQYF.

CDR3 sequence: CASSRAGGQPQHF. The DNA for the CDR3 is TGTGCCAGCAGTCGGGCAGGGGGGCAGCCCCAGCATTTT. V gene TRBV6-1 combines with J gene TRBJ1-5, with TRBD1 matching over 7 bases. CDR1 MNHNS and CDR2 SASEGT come from the germline V gene. J lost 7 bases, V lost 5 bases, and 5 bases had no gene match. This CDR3 has 13 residues.

This clone was recorded a few times. The chain is built from TRBV5-1 and TRBJ1-1; 7 positions match TRBD1. The CDR3 spans 15 residues. Looked up from germline, CDR1 is SGHRS and CDR2 is YFSETQ. V lost 4 bases and J lost 1; bases outside the gene matches: 7. This CDR3 is CASSLGTAQNTEAFF. For the CDR3, the DNA is TGCGCCAGCAGCCTCGGGACAGCCCAGAACACTGAAGCTTTCTTT. Combining the CDR3 with reference TRBV5-1 and TRBJ1-1 gives the whole variable domain KAGVTQTPRYLIKTRGQQVTLSCSPISGHRSVSWYQQTPGQGLQFLFEYFSETQRNKGNFPGRFSGRQFSNSRSEMNVSTLELGDSALYLCASSLGTAQNTEAFFGQGTRLTVV.

The CDR3 reads CASSQGGRGNEQFF. The CDR3 DNA is TGTGCCAGCAGCCAGGGCGGACGGGGGAATGAGCAGTTCTTC. This chain connects TRBV11-2 to TRBJ2-1; perhaps TRBD2 as D (6 bases). Germline V gives CDR1 SGHAT, CDR2 FQNNGV. The length of the CDR3 is 14 residues. V was pared by 5 bases and J by 7 bases, with 15 bases between.

This sequence joins TRBV5-4 and TRBJ1-2, with TRBD1 matching 11 bases. CDR3 length: 17 residues. V gave up 2 bases and J gave up 4 bases; unmatched junction bases: 10. The germline V gene encodes CDR1 SGHNT and CDR2 YYREEE (reference sequence). CDR3 nucleotide sequence: TGTGCCAGCAGCTTCTTCTTGGACAGGGGGCTTTCCTATGGCTACACCTTC. Amino acid sequence: CASSFFLDRGLSYGYTF.

This chain links TRBV4-1 with TRBJ1-2; TRBD1 agrees at 7 bases. Germline trimming cut 5 bases from V and 4 bases from J; bases unmatched to any gene: 10. The CDR3 loop spans 15 amino acids. Germline V CDR1 and CDR2: MGHRA, YSYEKL. The chain's CDR3 is CASSAPGQRIYGYTF. CDR3 sequence (DNA): TGCGCCAGCAGCGCGCCGGGACAGAGAATCTATGGCTACACCTTC.

J is TRBJ2-5 and V is TRBV13; D call uncertain. Germline CDR1 is PRHDT and CDR2 is FYEKMQ (reference sequence). V lost 4 bases to trimming and J lost 5 bases, with 11 bases between them. This CDR3 spans 13 amino acids. The CDR3: CASSSRPGETQYF. Here the CDR3 DNA reads TGTGCCAGCAGCTCGAGGCCTGGGGAGACCCAGTACTTC.

V is TRBV2 and J is TRBJ2-5; no clear D gene. The germline CDR1 and CDR2 sequences are SNHLY and FYNNEI. This CDR3 is 14 amino acids long. Trimming took 2 bases from V and 2 from J, leaving 9 bases between them. This CDR3 is CASSESQIQETQYF. CDR3 DNA: TGTGCCAGCAGTGAATCGCAGATTCAAGAGACCCAGTACTTC.

This chain uses TRBV27 with TRBJ2-7, with D perhaps matching TRBD2 (6 bases). The CDR3 extends over 12 amino acids. V lost 7 bases, J lost 1 base, and 8 bases lay in between. CDR1 MNHEY and CDR2 SMNVEV come from the germline V gene (reference sequence). The CDR3 coding sequence is TGTGCCAGCAATGCGGGGTCCTACGAGCAGTACTTC. This encodes CASNAGSYEQYF.

Here the CDR3 DNA reads TGCAGTGCTGACAGGGACACTGAAGCTTTCTTT. Translation gives CSADRDTEAFF. The V and J genes are TRBV20-1 and TRBJ1-1, with TRBD1 matching 7 bases. CDR3 size: 11 residues. After removal of 5 bases from V and 3 bases from J, the junction contained 0 bases not matched to a gene. The V gene's germline CDR1 is DFQATT and CDR2 SNEGSKA (reference sequence).

The chain combines TRBV27 with TRBJ1-5; no clear D gene. Trimming cost V 8 bases and J 0 bases, with 8 bases left between them. The CDR3 runs to 13 residues. The V gene's germline CDR1 is MNHEY and CDR2 SMNVEV (reference sequence). This chain's CDR3 is CASAIYSNQPQHF. Here the CDR3 DNA reads TGTGCCAGCGCTATCTATAGCAATCAGCCCCAGCATTTT.

This chain links TRBV9 with TRBJ2-1, with unresolved D. V was trimmed by 0 bases and J by 4 bases, leaving 5 bases between them. The V gene's germline CDR1 is SGDLS and CDR2 YYNGEE. This CDR3 region has 13 residues. In DNA, the CDR3 is TGTGCCAGCAGCGTAGAACTTTACAATGAGCAGTTCTTC. Its translation: CASSVELYNEQFF. Full variable domain (outside the CDR3, taken from reference TRBV9 and TRBJ2-1): DSGVTQTPKHLITATGQRVTLRCSPRSGDLSVYWYQQSLDQGLQFLIQYYNGEERAKGNILERFSAQQFPDLHSELNLSSLELGDSALYFCASSVELYNEQFFGPGTRLTVL.

The CDR3 DNA reads as TGTGCCACCAGCAGAGACATCGCTAGCGGGGGGGCCAATGAGCAGTTCTTC. Its translation is CATSRDIASGGANEQFF. The chain carries TRBV15 and TRBJ2-1; 12 bases agree with TRBD2. The CDR3 spans 17 residues. The germline V gene encodes CDR1 LNHNV and CDR2 YYDKDF (reference sequence). The V and J ends lost 0 bases and 6 bases, in that order; junction bases with no gene match: 6.

V gene TRBV5-1 combines with J gene TRBJ1-1; 7 bases match TRBD1. The CDR3 is 16 amino acids. CDR1 SGHRS and CDR2 YFSETQ come from the germline V gene. V was clipped by 1 base and J by 8 bases; unmatched bases: 14. The CDR3 nucleotides are TGCGCCAGCAGCTTGATGGGCGAGGCAGGGGGATGGGAAGCTTTCTTT. The encoded protein is CASSLMGEAGGWEAFF.

V gene TRBV25-1 combines with J gene TRBJ1-4; a weak D match, TRBD1 (5 bases). The CDR3 has 12 residues. Germline V gene sequence: CDR1 MGHDK, CDR2 SYGVNS. V was pared by 4 bases and J by 7 bases, with 7 bases between. CDR3 bases: TGTGCCAGCAGTGCGGGGGGTGAAAAACTGTTTTTT. Amino acids: CASSAGGEKLFF. Variable domain in full (rest from reference TRBV25-1 and TRBJ1-4): EADIYQTPRYLVIGTGKKITLECSQTMGHDKMYWYQQDPGMELHLIHYSYGVNSTEKGDLSSESTVSRIRTEHFPLTLESARPSHTSQYLCASSAGGEKLFFGSGTQLSVL.

Here the CDR3 DNA reads TGTGCCAGCAGCTTATCGGGACAGGGGGCCGGCACTGAAGCTTTCTTT. This codes for CASSLSGQGAGTEAFF. V gene TRBV7-9 combines with J gene TRBJ1-1; 12 bases map to TRBD1. V was pared by 2 bases and J by 4 bases, with 5 bases of the junction left unmatched. This CDR3 is 16 amino acids long. Germline CDR1 reads SEHNR; CDR2 reads FQNEAQ (reference sequence).